One and the same sample provided the 26 T cell receptor beta chains below, sequenced in a study of blood T cell repertoires in COVID-19. TCRdb keeps only in-frame clones here, not all; method: immunoSEQ multiplex PCR. The sample yields over 250,000 clones, over 85% seen once. Input material: PBMCs or T cells enriched from blood (not recorded which). These receptors all come from an older woman who had recovered from COVID-19.

J is TRBJ2-3 and V is TRBV24-1; D call uncertain. V was trimmed by 3 bases and J by 2 bases, leaving 5 bases between them. This CDR3 comprises 13 residues. The germline gives CDR1 KGHDR, CDR2 SFDVKD. The CDR3 bases are TGTGCCACCAGTGATATCCTCACAGATACGCAGTATTTT. This gives the protein CATSDILTDTQYF.

V is TRBV11-2 and J is TRBJ2-7; D perhaps matches TRBD2 (6 bases). Trimming took off 3 bases at V and 1 base at J, with 19 bases between the two ends. Germline assignment: CDR1 SGHAT and CDR2 FQNNGV. This CDR3 is built from 17 residues. This CDR3 is CASSFGGTWGESYEQYF. As DNA, the CDR3 is TGTGCCAGCAGCTTTGGGGGGACCTGGGGGGAATCCTACGAGCAGTACTTC. The whole variable domain, remainder taken from reference TRBV11-2 and TRBJ2-7, is EAGVAQSPRYKIIEKRQSVAFWCNPISGHATLYWYQQILGQGPKLLIQFQNNGVVDDSQLPKDRFSAERLKGVDSTLKIQPAKLEDSAVYLCASSFGGTWGESYEQYFGPGTRLTVT.

The CDR3 DNA follows: TGTGCCAGCAGTTTACCGGGACAGGGCTACAATGAGCAGTTCTTC. Translated: CASSLPGQGYNEQFF. This sequence joins TRBV28 and TRBJ2-1, with 9 bases that match TRBD1. The germline gives CDR1 MDHEN, CDR2 SYDVKM. This CDR3 is built from 15 residues. With 2 bases clipped from V and 3 bases from J, the junction kept 2 bases outside the gene matches.

The chain couples TRBV19 to TRBJ1-5; 8 positions match TRBD1. The length of the CDR3 is 13 residues. CDR1 is LNHDA, CDR2 SQIVND, per germline (reference sequence). J gave up 4 bases and V 7 bases, and 3 bases lay outside the gene matches. The CDR3 DNA sequence: TGTGCCAGTACCTGGACAGGGAATCAGCCCCAGCATTTT. This encodes CASTWTGNQPQHF. Together with reference TRBV19 and TRBJ1-5, the CDR3 gives the full variable domain: DGGITQSPKYLFRKEGQNVTLSCEQNLNHDAMYWYRQDPGQGLRLIYYSQIVNDFQKGDIAEGYSVSREKKESFPLTVTSAQKNPTAFYLCASTWTGNQPQHFGDGTRLSIL.

With respect to this clone: It is unclear where the CDR3 begins or ends on the DNA, so no DNA is shown, and the CDR3 is as TCRdb lists it. The chain links TRBV29-1 to TRBJ2-1; TRBD1, the table's D call, lacks a check against the DNA. The germline V gene encodes CDR1 SQVTM and CDR2 ANQGSEA. The CDR3 spans 14 amino acids, including both terminal residues. The CDR3: CSVARGSRDGPGFF.

The chain is built from TRBV30 and TRBJ2-1; D is uncertain. V was cut by 3 bases and J by 7 bases, with 10 bases left in between. This CDR3 is built from 12 residues. Germline CDR1 reads GTSNPN; CDR2 reads SVGIG (reference sequence). The CDR3 DNA reads as TGTGCCTGGAGCCCTAACTCAAATGAGCAGTTCTTC. Its translation: CAWSPNSNEQFF.

The chain is built from TRBV6-5 and TRBJ1-6; TRBD1 is a possible D gene (5 bases). The CDR3 is made up of 14 amino acids. Between the trimmed V and J ends, which lost 4 bases and 7 bases, there was a span of 11 bases. Germline loops: CDR1 MNHEY, CDR2 SVGAGI. The CDR3 here is CASSFGGLNSPLHF. CDR3 nucleotide sequence: TGTGCCAGCAGTTTCGGGGGTTTGAATTCACCCCTCCACTTT.

This clone was seen a single time. Other DNA sequences from this sample encode an identical CDR3 as well. Written as DNA, the CDR3 is TGTGCCAGCAGCGTAGCAGGGATCGACACAGATACGCAGTATTTT. It specifies CASSVAGIDTDTQYF. The chain recombines TRBV9 with TRBJ2-3; weak D call: TRBD1 (5 bases). V was cut by 0 bases and J by 2 bases, with 10 bases left in between. Germline values: CDR1 SGDLS, CDR2 YYNGEE. This CDR3 contains 15 residues. Complete variable domain (other parts from reference TRBV9 and TRBJ2-3): DSGVTQTPKHLITATGQRVTLRCSPRSGDLSVYWYQQSLDQGLQFLIQYYNGEERAKGNILERFSAQQFPDLHSELNLSSLELGDSALYFCASSVAGIDTDTQYFGPGTRLTVL.

The chain is built from TRBV28 and TRBJ2-4, with 12 nucleotides matching TRBD2. V shed 4 bases and J 7 bases; nucleotides not matched to a gene: 2. The CDR3 has 14 amino acids. Germline V lookup: CDR1 MDHEN, CDR2 SYDVKM. DNA of the CDR3: TGTGCCAGCAGTTCTAGCGGGAGGGTGAACATTCAGTACTTC. Residues: CASSSSGRVNIQYF.

The chain employs TRBV11-2 and TRBJ2-1; D not certain. With 1 base removed from V and 8 bases from J, the gap between germline ends came to 6 bases. The germline CDR1 and CDR2 sequences are SGHAT and FQNNGV. The CDR3 consists of 12 residues. The DNA of the CDR3 is TGTGCCAGCAGCTTAGGATTAGATGAGCAGTTCTTC. As protein: CASSLGLDEQFF.

V gene TRBV10-2 combines with J gene TRBJ2-7, with D possibly TRBD1 on 7 matching bases. Germline loops: CDR1 WSHSY, CDR2 SAAADI. Trimming pared 4 bases from V and 4 bases from J, leaving 14 bases between. This CDR3 is built from 14 residues. As DNA, the CDR3 is TGCGCCAGCAGTGGGAGGGACAGCGTATACGAGCAGTACTTC. It translates to CASSGRDSVYEQYF.

This chain uses TRBV9 with TRBJ1-4; D perhaps matches TRBD1 (6 bases). CDR1 is SGDLS, CDR2 YYNGEE, per germline. V was cut by 0 bases and J by 7 bases, with 7 bases left in between. The CDR3 spans 13 residues. CDR3 nucleotide sequence: TGTGCCAGCAGCGTAGGGACAGTTGAAAAACTGTTTTTT. It specifies CASSVGTVEKLFF.

The chain uses TRBV9 and TRBJ1-2; D is perhaps TRBD1 (6 bases). In germline, CDR1 is SGDLS, CDR2 YYNGEE. Trimming removed 0 bases from V and 6 bases from J, with 12 bases in between. CDR3 size: 14 residues. The CDR3 region is CASSVVGGADGYTF. The CDR3 DNA follows: TGTGCCAGCAGCGTAGTAGGGGGGGCGGATGGCTACACCTTC.

V gene TRBV6-4 combines with J gene TRBJ1-6; D uncertain. Looked up from germline, CDR1 is MRHNA and CDR2 is SNTAGT. V lost 5 bases, J lost 11 bases, and 13 bases lay in between. The CDR3 spans 13 residues. The CDR3 spells CASSNRENTPLHF. CDR3 DNA: TGTGCCAGCAGTAATCGGGAGAATACACCCCTCCACTTT.

In regard to this clone: Other DNA sequences in this sample translate to the same CDR3. The chain couples TRBV7-3 to TRBJ1-6; 9 bases are shared with TRBD1. Germline trimming cut 4 bases from V and 10 bases from J; bases unmatched to any gene: 8. Germline V gene data show CDR1 as SGHTA and CDR2 as FQGTGA. The CDR3 extends over 15 amino acids. The CDR3, as DNA: TGTGCCAGCAGCTCACAGGGGGCACACAACTCACCCCTCCACTTT. Protein: CASSSQGAHNSPLHF.

The DNA for the CDR3 is TGTGCCAGCAGTTCAGGGACAGTCCAAGAGACCCAGTACTTC. This gives the protein CASSSGTVQETQYF. This chain links TRBV27 with TRBJ2-5, with TRBD1 identical over 7 bases. The germline CDR1 and CDR2 sequences are MNHEY and SMNVEV (reference sequence). The V gene end was trimmed by 4 bases and the J gene end by 1 base; junction bases not matched to a gene: 3. The CDR3 has 14 amino acids.

The genes are TRBV5-5 and TRBJ2-1; 12 bases are a match to TRBD2. From germline, CDR1 is SGHKS and CDR2 YYEKEE (reference sequence). The ends lost 3 bases at V and 5 bases at J; junction bases unmatched: 9. The CDR3 is 17 residues long. CDR3 coding DNA: TGTGCCAGCAGCTCCAACCGACTAGCGGGGGATAACAATGAGCAGTTCTTC. Translation gives CASSSNRLAGDNNEQFF.

The rearrangement uses TRBV2 and TRBJ2-1; 10 bases match TRBD2. The V segment lost 4 bases and the J segment 10 bases; nucleotides outside the gene matches: 7. This CDR3 has 14 amino acids. Per germline, CDR1 SNHLY and CDR2 FYNNEI. The CDR3 loop reads CASSAPLAGVEQFF. CDR3 sequence (DNA): TGTGCCAGCAGTGCTCCGCTAGCGGGAGTCGAGCAGTTCTTC.

The chain links TRBV7-9 to TRBJ1-1; 10 bases match TRBD1. The germline gives CDR1 SEHNR, CDR2 FQNEAQ (reference sequence). The CDR3 has 14 amino acids. The V segment lost 4 bases and the J segment 2 bases; nucleotides outside the gene matches: 1. CDR3: CASSWTGGNTEAFF. In nucleotides, the CDR3 is TGTGCCAGCAGCTGGACAGGGGGAAACACTGAAGCTTTCTTT. The complete variable domain, with remaining parts taken from reference TRBV7-9 and TRBJ1-1, reads DTGVSQNPRHKITKRGQNVTFRCDPISEHNRLYWYRQTLGQGPEFLTYFQNEAQLEKSRLLSDRFSAERPKGSFSTLEIQRTEQGDSAMYLCASSWTGGNTEAFFGQGTRLTVV.

The genes are TRBV24-1 and TRBJ2-3, with TRBD2 matching 9 bases. V shed 2 bases and J 4 bases; nucleotides not matched to a gene: 6. This CDR3 spans 16 amino acids. In germline, CDR1 is KGHDR, CDR2 SFDVKD. The DNA of the CDR3 is TGTGCCACCAGTGATTCCTCGGGACTAGCATCAGATACGCAGTATTTT. As protein: CATSDSSGLASDTQYF.

The chain recombines TRBV28 with TRBJ1-2; D remains ambiguous. The CDR3 has 14 residues. Trimming removed 7 bases at V and 3 bases at J, with 15 bases between. Germline V gives CDR1 MDHEN, CDR2 SYDVKM. The CDR3 loop reads CASTPPGIYYGYTF. The CDR3 bases are TGTGCCAGCACCCCCCCGGGAATCTACTATGGCTACACCTTC.

This sequence joins TRBV28 and TRBJ1-5, with D possibly being TRBD1 (5 bases). Per the germline V gene, CDR1 is MDHEN and CDR2 is SYDVKM. This CDR3 comprises 13 residues. With 4 bases removed from V and 9 bases from J, the gap between germline ends came to 13 bases. The chain's CDR3 is CASSSGTARPQHF. The CDR3 DNA reads as TGTGCCAGCAGTTCTGGGACTGCTAGGCCCCAGCATTTT. The variable domain in full, with the rest retrieved from reference TRBV28 and TRBJ1-5, is DVKVTQSSRYLVKRTGEKVFLECVQDMDHENMFWYRQDPGLGLRLIYFSYDVKMKEKGDIPEGYSVSREKKERFSLILESASTNQTSMYLCASSSGTARPQHFGDGTRLSIL.

The gene calls are TRBV18 and TRBJ1-5; 10 bases fit TRBD1. Per germline, CDR1 KGHSH and CDR2 LQKENI. The CDR3 extends over 16 amino acids. Trimming took 0 bases from V and 4 from J; bases not matched to a gene: 3. The CDR3 reads CASSPPGTGENQPQHF. The CDR3 bases are TGTGCCAGCTCACCACCCGGGACAGGGGAAAATCAGCCCCAGCATTTT.

The J gene is TRBJ1-4, the V gene TRBV30; 9 bases line up with TRBD1. The trim removed 4 bases at V and 6 bases at J, leaving 18 bases unmatched. The CDR3 spans 18 residues. CDR1 and CDR2 (germline): GTSNPN, SVGIG (reference sequence). Here the CDR3 reads CAWMERSRDRERDEKLFF. The CDR3 nucleotides are TGTGCCTGGATGGAGAGGTCCCGGGACAGGGAACGGGATGAAAAACTGTTTTTT.

The gene calls are TRBV15 and TRBJ2-7; D is possibly TRBD2 (7 bases). V was trimmed by 5 bases and J by 6 bases, leaving 14 bases between them. CDR3 length: 13 residues. Germline CDR1 and CDR2: LNHNV and YYDKDF (reference sequence). DNA for the CDR3: TGTGCCACCAGCTGGGGTGGGGGGGCCGAGCAGTACTTC. Residues: CATSWGGGAEQYF. The variable domain in full, with the rest retrieved from reference TRBV15 and TRBJ2-7, is DAMVIQNPRYQVTQFGKPVTLSCSQTLNHNVMYWYQQKSSQAPKLLFHYYDKDFNNEADTPDNFQSRRPNTSFCFLDIRSPGLGDTAMYLCATSWGGGAEQYFGPGTRLTVT.

This clone was observed a few times. CDR3 amino acids: CAWSPAGGASNYGYTF. CDR3 nucleotide sequence: TGTGCCTGGAGTCCAGCAGGGGGCGCGTCGAACTATGGCTACACCTTC. This chain connects TRBV30 to TRBJ1-2; 8 positions match TRBD1. Trimming took 2 bases from V and 2 from J; bases not matched to a gene: 10. The germline V gene encodes CDR1 GTSNPN and CDR2 SVGIG (reference sequence). The CDR3 contains 16 residues.